This T cell receptor (beta chain) was documented in a study of T cells after yellow fever vaccination (dated by TCRdb to between 2019 and 2020). Notes on the research overall: The SMART-Seq v4 Ultra Low Input RNA kit was used to prepare libraries from fractions with low cell numbers. Blood samples were taken at several timepoints before and after primary and secondary immunization, and bulk PBMC replicates and cell subsets were isolated. To track T-cell clones before and after primary and booster YFV17D yellow fever vaccination, bulk TCR alpha and beta repertoires were sequenced longitudinally. Two healthy male donors, one aged 18 to 30 and one aged 30 to 40 years, made up the cohort.

Taken with the paper, the label for treatment or condition translates to: live attenuated yellow fever vaccine strain. A standard Ficoll-Paque protocol was used to isolate PBMCs from peripheral blood. Dynabeads CD4 and CD8 positive selection kits were used to isolate CD4 and CD8 T-cell fractions. TriZol was used to extract RNA from bulk PBMCs, CD4 and CD8 fractions, and dextramer-positive and dextramer-negative fractions. Beyond this particular receptor, the publication reports: A small share of clonotypes occurred in both CD4 and CD8 compartments, likely arising from convergent recombination. Most clones expanded after primary vaccination were re-detected after the booster (approximately 96% of CD4 and around nine tenths of CD8), suggesting broad memory maintenance. Only a couple of donors were included in the study, so the extent to which the findings can be generalized is limited. Compared with the primary T-cell response, the secondary T-cell response was weaker but faster, peaking on day 5 rather than day 15. Computational filtering was needed because FACS-sorted repertoires could contain abundant contaminating clonotypes from the bulk population.

The sequencer was an Illumina NovaSeq 6000. Synthesis of TCR cDNA relied on 5'RACE template switching, a step that introduced a universal primer site along with unique molecular identifiers. cDNA synthesis was primed from both the TCR alpha and TCR beta constant segments. Library amplification involved two PCR steps, and the second step added sample barcodes and sequencing adapters. Libraries were sequenced on Illumina HiSeq 2500 (2x100 bp) or NovaSeq (2x150 bp). Under the source paper's analysis protocol: MIGEC handled demultiplexing of reads and collapsing into UMI consensus sequences, while MiXCR performed V(D)J alignment. Clonotypes responding to the vaccine were identified with edgeR on replicate PBMC samples, with the criteria of FDR below 0.01 and a log2 fold change above 5 up to day 15. Bulk clonotypes were assigned CD4 or CD8 identity according to which sequenced CD4 or CD8 repertoire held them at higher abundance. The raw public data were reprocessed by TCRdb itself: fastp quality trimming at Q25, MiXCR clonotype calling, in-frame beta chains only. Identical CDR3 proteins give one entry, which carries the most common genes and DNA. These V and J calls originate from TCRdb's pipeline instead of the authors' own analysis. This sample comprises some 300,000 distinct CDR3 sequences, under 9% of them detected only once. Around 3.3% of the sample is in the top ten clones.

This clonotype was recorded a few times. Its target antigen remains unknown. No much larger clone exists at a distance of one base, and base qualities are not known. From the cysteine up to the phenylalanine, the CDR3 has a length of 13 residues. The DNA shown is the 39-base CDR3, in frame from base 1. CDR1 and CDR2 were assigned from the germline V gene (reference sequence) as SEHNR and FQNEAQ. Cut back by 1 base and 7 bases, the V and J ends lie 10 bases apart. Recombination connected TRBV7-9 to TRBJ1-2; no D gene call is confident. The sequenced sample was CD4+ T cells sorted from PBMCs, obtained 5 days after the yellow fever booster vaccination. The sequence was obtained from a man aged 18 to 35 who received the YFV17D yellow fever vaccine. The CDR3 has the sequence CASSLVARAGYTF. The nucleotide sequence reads as follows: TGTGCCAGCAGCTTAGTGGCGCGGGCTGGCTACACCTTC.